This TCR beta chain was recovered during a study of OX40 agonist ivuxolimab in advanced cancers. Background on the study: Mean age 60 years, range about 23 to 80; roughly 80% male.

From germline, CDR1 is SGDLS and CDR2 YYNGEE. CDR3 size: 16 residues. Deletions cut 5 bases from V and 4 bases from J, with 19 bases between. Libraries were prepared by immunoSEQ multiplex PCR; TCRdb keeps only in-frame clonotypes and omits some of them. The table records around 84,000 clones, about 90% of them present only once. The V gene is TRBV9, the J gene TRBJ1-3; D is perhaps TRBD1 (5 bases). Sequences were derived from CD4+ or CD8+ T cells sorted from blood, sampled in a trial of the OX40 agonist ivuxolimab. The clonotype originates from an adult with an advanced solid tumor such as melanoma, head and neck, liver or kidney cancer. The CDR3: CASRSGALGSGNTIYF. In nucleotides, the CDR3 is TGTGCCAGCAGAAGCGGGGCCTTAGGCTCGGGAAACACCATATATTTT.